These 20 T cell receptor beta chains came from one sample sequenced in a study of human T cells and chemical hapten exposure. Documented time point: patch test 1, 2 weeks after DPC sensitization. Sample treatment: therapeutic diphenylcyclopropenone sensitization with weekly scalp DPC. Via MiXCR, TCRdb re-called the RACE reads, giving one row per CDR3 protein. Of around 50,000 distinct CDR3 sequences listed, around 9.3% are singletons. The material was whole blood, obtained in connection with sensitization to the hapten diphenylcyclopropenone (DPC). The source of these receptors is a woman aged 45 to 65 with alopecia areata. Some clones in this sample may be carry-over from other donors' samples.

There are many counts of this clonotype. The chain is built from TRBV20-1 and TRBJ1-2, with a possible D match to TRBD1 (6 bases). This CDR3 is built from 15 residues. The V gene lost 1 base and the J gene lost 0 bases, with 12 bases spanning the gap. Germline V gene data show CDR1 as DFQATT and CDR2 as SNEGSKA (reference sequence). The CDR3 DNA is TGCAGTGCTAGAGTTCGGGGGCGAGCTAACTATGGCTACACCTTC. Its translation: CSARVRGRANYGYTF.

On this clonotype: A read error may account for a junction end that differs from germline. The chain links TRBV9 to TRBJ2-1; D ambiguous. The germline gives CDR1 SGDLS, CDR2 YYNGEE. CDR3 length equals 14 residues. The CDR3, as DNA: TGTGCCAGCAGCGTAGGGTCACGCAACAAGGAGCAGTTCTTC. This translates into CASSVGSRNKEQFF.

The chain couples TRBV25-1 to TRBJ1-6; no clear D gene. The CDR3 runs to 15 residues. CDR1 and CDR2 (germline): MGHDK, SYGVNS. The V and J ends lost 0 bases and 9 bases respectively, with 12 bases between them. CDR3 loop: CASSEYIGDSSPLHF. CDR3 sequence (DNA): TGTGCCAGCAGTGAATATATTGGGGATAGTTCACCCCTCCACTTT.

The chain couples TRBV18 to TRBJ1-2; 10 nucleotides align to TRBD1. Germline values: CDR1 KGHSH, CDR2 LQKENI. Trimming took 3 bases from V and 7 from J; bases not matched to a gene: 8. The CDR3 is 15 residues long. The CDR3 is CASSPTDRGLSGYTF. In DNA, the CDR3 is TGTGCCAGCTCACCGACCGACAGGGGGCTATCTGGCTACACCTTC.

For this clonotype: A much larger clone lies a single base off, so this may be a read error. It is likely a read error, because the conserved phenylalanine at the end of the CDR3 is missing. V and J are TRBV11-1 and TRBJ2-2; the D gene is possibly TRBD1 (5 bases). Germline loops: CDR1 SGHAT, CDR2 FQDESV (reference sequence). Trimming took off 4 bases at V and 4 bases at J, with 13 bases between the two ends. CDR3 size: 15 residues. The CDR3 loop reads CASSSSWTPTGELFL. The CDR3, as DNA: TGTGCCAGCAGCTCTTCTTGGACACCCACCGGGGAGCTGTTTCTT.

V gene TRBV20-1 combines with J gene TRBJ2-1; no reliable D call. Trimming stripped 6 bases from V and 8 bases from J, with 11 bases between. The germline V gene encodes CDR1 DFQATT and CDR2 SNEGSKA (reference sequence). The CDR3 totals 11 residues. The CDR3 region is CSAPRNHEQFF. CDR3 nucleotides: TGCAGTGCCCCCCGGAACCATGAGCAGTTCTTC.

This clonotype occurred many times. CDR3: CASSVMRAEKRNEQFF. In DNA, the CDR3 is TGTGCCAGCAGCGTAATGCGGGCCGAGAAACGGAATGAGCAGTTCTTC. This chain links TRBV7-9 with TRBJ2-1, with D maybe TRBD2 (5 bases). Trimming cost V 5 bases and J 7 bases, with 21 bases left between them. The CDR3 is made up of 16 amino acids. Germline V gene sequence: CDR1 SEHNR, CDR2 FQNEAQ (reference sequence).

In its sample, this clonotype was seen a few times. The chain employs TRBV28 and TRBJ2-7; 7 bases are a match to TRBD2. The germline CDR1 and CDR2 sequences are MDHEN and SYDVKM. The CDR3 has 13 residues. V was clipped by 8 bases and J by 2 bases; unmatched bases: 6. The CDR3 nucleotides read TGTGCCAGCCATAGCGGGCCCGCCTACGAGCAGTACTTC. This gives the protein CASHSGPAYEQYF.

At least ten counts were recorded for this clonotype. The chain joins TRBV19 to TRBJ2-1; 9 nucleotides match TRBD2. The CDR3 has 15 amino acids. In germline, CDR1 is LNHDA, CDR2 SQIVND (reference sequence). The junction had 4 bases not matched to a gene; V was cut back by 5 bases and J by 2 bases. The CDR3 is CASSLSSGAYNEQFF. The CDR3 DNA follows: TGTGCCAGTAGTCTATCTAGCGGGGCCTACAATGAGCAGTTCTTC.

This clonotype was counted a few times. V gene TRBV6-5 combines with J gene TRBJ1-1, with unresolved D. This CDR3 spans 13 amino acids. Germline-derived CDR1 and CDR2 are MNHEY and SVGAGI. Trimming stripped 4 bases from V and 1 base from J, with 7 bases between. CDR3 DNA: TGTGCCAGCAGTTCCGCTAAGAACACTGAAGCTTTCTTT. Translating it yields CASSSAKNTEAFF.

This clonotype came up many times. The chain recombines TRBV20-1 with TRBJ1-4, with unresolved D. V was clipped by 6 bases and J by 12 bases, with 20 bases between them. CDR1 is DFQATT, CDR2 SNEGSKA, per germline (reference sequence). The CDR3 extends over 13 amino acids. Written as DNA, the CDR3 is TGCAGTGCAAGGTCCCCGCCAGCGAAACAACTGTTTTTT. Protein: CSARSPPAKQLFF.

This clonotype was seen a handful of times. The CDR3: CSVTPDRGRTDTQYF. The CDR3 DNA reads TGCAGCGTGACACCGGACAGGGGGCGCACAGATACGCAGTATTTT. The chain links TRBV29-1 to TRBJ2-3, with 11 bases identical to TRBD1. The trim removed 6 bases at V and 1 base at J, leaving 6 bases unmatched. The CDR3 has 15 amino acids. Germline CDR1 reads SQVTM; CDR2 reads ANQGSEA.

This clonotype has ten or more counts. This chain uses TRBV29-1 with TRBJ2-1; TRBD1 might be the D (6 bases). This CDR3 contains 14 residues. Trimming shortened V by 6 bases and J by 0 bases, and 12 bases separated the two germline ends. Per the germline V gene, CDR1 is SQVTM and CDR2 is ANQGSEA. The CDR3 loop is CSVLGASSYNEQFF. CDR3 nucleotides: TGCAGCGTATTGGGGGCTAGCTCCTACAATGAGCAGTTCTTC.

There are many counts of this clonotype. J is TRBJ2-6 and V is TRBV2, with D possibly matching TRBD1 (6 bases). V was pared by 3 bases and J by 3 bases, with 12 bases between. This CDR3 contains 16 residues. Germline V lookup: CDR1 SNHLY, CDR2 FYNNEI. Written as DNA, the CDR3 is TGTGCCAGCAGTGAGTTGGGGGCGCTTGGGGCCAACGTCCTGACTTTC. Amino acid sequence: CASSELGALGANVLTF. Together with reference TRBV2 and TRBJ2-6, the CDR3 gives the full variable domain: EPEVTQTPSHQVTQMGQEVILRCVPISNHLYFYWYRQILGQKVEFLVSFYNNEISEKSEIFDDQFSVERPDGSNFTLKIRSTKLEDSAMYFCASSELGALGANVLTFGAGSRLTVL.

The gene calls are TRBV6-4 and TRBJ2-3; 9 bases map to TRBD2. With 5 bases clipped from V and 0 bases from J, the junction kept 0 bases outside the gene matches. Germline loops: CDR1 MRHNA, CDR2 SNTAGT. The CDR3 extends over 14 amino acids. The CDR3 sequence: CASSSGRSTDTQYF. The CDR3 DNA reads as TGTGCCAGCAGTAGCGGGAGGAGCACAGATACGCAGTATTTT.

V and J are TRBV18 and TRBJ2-5, with unresolved D. Trimming took off 3 bases at V and 3 bases at J, with 8 bases between the two ends. This CDR3 is 13 amino acids long. The germline V gene encodes CDR1 KGHSH and CDR2 LQKENI. CDR3 DNA: TGTGCCAGCTCACCGGGCTTGAAAGAGACCCAGTACTTC. It codes for CASSPGLKETQYF.

This clonotype was counted at least ten times. J is TRBJ1-2 and V is TRBV4-1, with a possible D match to TRBD1 (5 bases). Trimming shortened V by 0 bases and J by 2 bases, and 10 bases separated the two germline ends. CDR3 length: 15 amino acids. CDR1 MGHRA and CDR2 YSYEKL come from the germline V gene. In DNA form, the CDR3 reads TGCGCCAGCAGCCAAGAACGAAAGGGGAACTATGGCTACACCTTC. The encoded protein is CASSQERKGNYGYTF.

This clonotype was seen many times. V and J are TRBV6-6 and TRBJ1-5; 8 bases align to TRBD1. J lost 6 bases, V lost 6 bases, and 10 bases had no gene match. Germline assignment: CDR1 MNHNY and CDR2 SVGAGI (reference sequence). This CDR3 contains 15 residues. CDR3 coding DNA: TGTGCCAGCAGACCACAGGGGGTAGTAAGTCAGCCCCAGCATTTT. Its translation is CASRPQGVVSQPQHF.

Ten or more counts support this clonotype. The chain uses TRBV18 and TRBJ1-2; D unclear. V lost 0 bases and J lost 4, with 12 bases in between. CDR3 length: 15 residues. Germline V CDR1 and CDR2: KGHSH, LQKENI. The CDR3 protein is CASSPPFTNFYGYTF. CDR3 DNA sequence: TGTGCCAGCTCACCACCGTTTACGAATTTCTATGGCTACACCTTC.

This sequence joins TRBV20-1 and TRBJ1-1; 9 nucleotides align to TRBD1. In germline, CDR1 is DFQATT, CDR2 SNEGSKA (reference sequence). V shed 6 bases and J 5 bases; nucleotides not matched to a gene: 4. The CDR3 spans 12 residues. CDR3 in DNA: TGCAGTGCCGGGACAGGGTTGACTGAAGCTTTCTTT. This sequence encodes CSAGTGLTEAFF.